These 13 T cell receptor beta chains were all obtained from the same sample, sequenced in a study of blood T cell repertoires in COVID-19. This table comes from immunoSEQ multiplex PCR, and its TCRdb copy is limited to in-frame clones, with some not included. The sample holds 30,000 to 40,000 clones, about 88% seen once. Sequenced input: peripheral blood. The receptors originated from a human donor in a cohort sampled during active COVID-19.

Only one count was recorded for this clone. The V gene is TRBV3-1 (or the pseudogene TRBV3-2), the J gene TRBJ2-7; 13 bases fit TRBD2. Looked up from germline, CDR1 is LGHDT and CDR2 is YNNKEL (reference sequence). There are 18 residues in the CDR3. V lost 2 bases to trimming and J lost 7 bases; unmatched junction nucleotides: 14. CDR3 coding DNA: TGTGCCAGCAGCCAATTCGGCCATCTCTCGGGACTAGCGGGAGAGCAGTACTTC. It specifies CASSQFGHLSGLAGEQYF.

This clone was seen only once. CDR3: CASSTGGRTGRIYSPLHF. As DNA, the CDR3 is TGTGCCAGCAGCACAGGAGGTAGGACAGGCAGGATTTATTCACCCCTCCACTTT. The chain couples TRBV21-1 to TRBJ1-6; TRBD1 is the table's D call, not checked against the DNA. TRBV21-1 is labeled a pseudogene. This CDR3 is built from 18 residues.

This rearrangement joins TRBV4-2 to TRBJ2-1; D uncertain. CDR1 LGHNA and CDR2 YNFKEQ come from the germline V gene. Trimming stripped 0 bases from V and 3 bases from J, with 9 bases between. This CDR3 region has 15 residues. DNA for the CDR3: TGTGCCAGCAGCCAAGATCTAACTGGCTACAATGAGCAGTTCTTC. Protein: CASSQDLTGYNEQFF.

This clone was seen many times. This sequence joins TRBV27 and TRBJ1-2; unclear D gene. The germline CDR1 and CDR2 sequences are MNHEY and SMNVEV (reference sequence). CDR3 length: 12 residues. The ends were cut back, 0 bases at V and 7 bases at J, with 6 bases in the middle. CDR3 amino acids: CASSLSEVGYTF. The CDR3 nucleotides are TGTGCCAGCAGTTTATCTGAGGTTGGCTACACCTTC.

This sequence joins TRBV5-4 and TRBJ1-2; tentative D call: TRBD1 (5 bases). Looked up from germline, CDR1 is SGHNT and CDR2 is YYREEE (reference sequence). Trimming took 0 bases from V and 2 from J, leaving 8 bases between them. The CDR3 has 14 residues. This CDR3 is CASSLDAGNYGYTF. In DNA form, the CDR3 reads TGTGCCAGCAGCTTGGATGCAGGGAACTATGGCTACACCTTC.

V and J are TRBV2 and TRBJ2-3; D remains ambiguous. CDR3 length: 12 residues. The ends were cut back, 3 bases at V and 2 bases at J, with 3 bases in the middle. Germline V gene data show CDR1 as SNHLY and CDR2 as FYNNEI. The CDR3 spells CASSDNTDTQYF. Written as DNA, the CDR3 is TGTGCCAGCAGTGACAACACAGATACGCAGTATTTT.

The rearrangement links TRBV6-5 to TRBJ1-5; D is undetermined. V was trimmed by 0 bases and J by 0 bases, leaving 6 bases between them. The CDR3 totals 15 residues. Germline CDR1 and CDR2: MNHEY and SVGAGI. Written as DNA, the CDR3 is TGTGCCAGCAGTTACTCGGTCGGTAGCAATCAGCCCCAGCATTTT. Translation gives CASSYSVGSNQPQHF.

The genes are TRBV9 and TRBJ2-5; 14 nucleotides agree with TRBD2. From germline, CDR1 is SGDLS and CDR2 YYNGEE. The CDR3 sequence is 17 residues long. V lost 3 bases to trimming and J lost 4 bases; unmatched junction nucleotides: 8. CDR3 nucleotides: TGTGCCAGCAGCGCCGGAGGACTAGCGGGGGGTGCAGAGACCCAGTACTTC. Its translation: CASSAGGLAGGAETQYF.

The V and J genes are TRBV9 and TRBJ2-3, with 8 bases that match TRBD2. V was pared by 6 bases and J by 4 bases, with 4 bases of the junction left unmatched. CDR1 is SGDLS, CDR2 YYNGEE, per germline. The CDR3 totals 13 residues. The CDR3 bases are TGTGCCAGCAATCGGGAGGGGTCAGATACGCAGTATTTT. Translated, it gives CASNREGSDTQYF.

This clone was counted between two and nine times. This CDR3 is CASSPGRAQNTGELFF. CDR3 nucleotides: TGTGCCAGCTCACCAGGGCGGGCCCAGAACACCGGGGAGCTGTTTTTT. The chain combines TRBV18 with TRBJ2-2, with TRBD2 as a possible D gene (5 bases). Trimming removed 2 bases from V and 1 base from J, with 11 bases in between. Per germline, CDR1 KGHSH and CDR2 LQKENI. The CDR3 is 16 amino acids.

The CDR3 sequence: CASSPGNYNQPQHF. The CDR3 nucleotides are TGTGCCAGCTCACCCGGGAACTACAATCAGCCCCAGCATTTT. The chain carries TRBV18 and TRBJ1-5; the D is unclear. Per germline, CDR1 KGHSH and CDR2 LQKENI. This CDR3 has 14 amino acids. The V end was cut by 3 bases, the J end by 3 bases, with 9 bases between.

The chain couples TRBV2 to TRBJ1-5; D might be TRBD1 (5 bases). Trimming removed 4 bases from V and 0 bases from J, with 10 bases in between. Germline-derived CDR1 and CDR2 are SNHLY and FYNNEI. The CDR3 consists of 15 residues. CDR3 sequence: CASSGQGLSNQPQHF. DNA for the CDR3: TGTGCCAGCAGTGGTCAGGGACTTAGCAATCAGCCCCAGCATTTT.

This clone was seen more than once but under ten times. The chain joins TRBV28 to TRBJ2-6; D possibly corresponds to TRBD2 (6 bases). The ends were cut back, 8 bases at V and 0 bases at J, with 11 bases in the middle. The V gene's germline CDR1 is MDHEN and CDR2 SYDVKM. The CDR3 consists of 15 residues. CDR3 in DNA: TGTGCCAGCGGGACTTCCAGCTCTGGGGCCAACGTCCTGACTTTC. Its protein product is CASGTSSSGANVLTF.